This TCR beta chain was identified during a study of blood T cell repertoires in COVID-19. The method was immunoSEQ multiplex PCR; TCRdb's version includes in-frame clones alone and lacks a portion of them. The profile shows 150,000 or so clones, about four fifths of them singletons. In the case of this clone: This specimen includes other DNA sequences encoding the same CDR3.

Specimen: peripheral blood. The receptor comes from a human donor with acute or convalescent COVID-19. The donor label of this sample is uncertain.

CDR3: CASSLEGGQGYTF. CDR3 DNA sequence: TGCGCCAGCAGCTTGGAAGGGGGCCAGGGCTACACCTTC. This chain links TRBV5-1 with TRBJ1-2; 7 bases are shared with TRBD1. The CDR3 is made up of 13 amino acids. Germline CDR1 and CDR2: SGHRS and YFSETQ. Unmatched junction bases numbered 4, after V lost 0 bases and J lost 8 bases.